These 20 T cell receptor beta chains originate from one sample sequenced in a study of blood T cell repertoires in COVID-19. TCRdb keeps only in-frame clones here, not all; method: immunoSEQ multiplex PCR. The sample lists fewer than 250,000 clones, 90% occurring once. Specimen: PBMCs or T cells enriched from blood (not recorded which). The receptors were gathered from a man in his forties or fifties who had been exposed to COVID-19.

V gene TRBV24-1 combines with J gene TRBJ2-2, with TRBD1 identical over 7 bases. The V gene end was trimmed by 4 bases and the J gene end by 0 bases; junction bases not matched to a gene: 7. CDR1 and CDR2 from the germline V gene are KGHDR and SFDVKD. This CDR3 contains 17 residues. CDR3 loop: CATSDLYRGANTGELFF. CDR3 coding DNA: TGTGCCACCAGTGACCTCTACAGGGGCGCGAACACCGGGGAGCTGTTTTTT.

This chain joins TRBV12-5 and TRBJ1-2, with a possible D match to TRBD1 (5 bases). Trimming removed 6 bases at V and 5 bases at J, with 10 bases between. The CDR3 has 12 residues. Germline-derived CDR1 and CDR2 are LGHNT and FRNRAP. The CDR3 DNA is TGTGCTAGTGGAGTAGACAGTTATGGCTACACCTTC. Amino acids: CASGVDSYGYTF.

The chain couples TRBV29-1 to TRBJ2-7, with no clear D. V lost 3 bases and J lost 4, with 10 bases in between. CDR1 and CDR2 (germline): SQVTM, ANQGSEA. The CDR3 covers 12 residues. The CDR3 DNA sequence: TGCAGCGTTGAGGGCAGCCGATACGAGCAGTACTTC. The encoded protein is CSVEGSRYEQYF.

J is TRBJ2-5 and V is TRBV18, with D possibly being TRBD2 (5 bases). Between the trimmed V and J ends, which lost 3 bases and 0 bases, there was a span of 8 bases. The CDR3 extends over 14 amino acids. Germline CDR1 and CDR2: KGHSH and LQKENI. The CDR3 nucleotides are TGTGCCAGCTCACCTGGACTCCACCAAGAGACCCAGTACTTC. Protein: CASSPGLHQETQYF.

The rearrangement links TRBV5-1 to TRBJ2-1, with a possible D match to TRBD2 (6 bases). Looked up from germline, CDR1 is SGHRS and CDR2 is YFSETQ. V was cut by 3 bases and J by 4 bases, with 17 bases left in between. The CDR3 contains 16 residues. CDR3 loop: CASSSFPGLDYNEQFF. CDR3 DNA: TGCGCCAGCAGCTCGTTCCCGGGACTGGATTACAATGAGCAGTTCTTC.

This clone has a single count. This sequence joins TRBV28 and TRBJ2-5; D ambiguous. The CDR3 has 14 amino acids. Trimming left V 2 bases short and J 0 bases short, with 7 bases between. CDR1 MDHEN and CDR2 SYDVKM come from the germline V gene. The DNA for the CDR3 is TGTGCCAGCAGTTTACAGCGAAACCAAGAGACCCAGTACTTC. It specifies CASSLQRNQETQYF.

The chain carries TRBV6-5 and TRBJ1-4; D perhaps matches TRBD1 (5 bases). Trimming took off 2 bases at V and 8 bases at J, with 15 bases between the two ends. This CDR3 is 15 amino acids long. Germline V lookup: CDR1 MNHEY, CDR2 SVGAGI. CDR3 protein: CASSYRGGRGEKLFF. CDR3 bases: TGTGCCAGCAGTTACAGGGGTGGGCGGGGAGAAAAACTGTTTTTT.

This chain uses TRBV19 with TRBJ2-7; 11 positions agree with TRBD1. The CDR3 has 14 residues. V lost 8 bases to trimming and J lost 3 bases; unmatched junction nucleotides: 6. Per germline, CDR1 LNHDA and CDR2 SQIVND (reference sequence). The CDR3 region has the DNA TGTGCCAGTGGCGCCGGGACAGGGGGCTACGAGCAGTACTTC. This encodes CASGAGTGGYEQYF.

This clone was seen only once. The V gene is TRBV20-1, the J gene TRBJ2-3; D unresolved. The CDR3 runs 13 residues. V gave up 3 bases and J gave up 1 base, with 8 bases separating them. The germline V gene encodes CDR1 DFQATT and CDR2 SNEGSKA (reference sequence). Here the CDR3 DNA reads TGCAGTGCTAGTTGGCCTGGCACAGATACGCAGTATTTT. It specifies CSASWPGTDTQYF.

The gene calls are TRBV21-1 and TRBJ2-2; TRBD1 is the table's D call and was not checked against the DNA. TRBV21-1 is a documented pseudogene. The CDR3 length is 19 residues. This CDR3 reads CASSPTPGQGLPNTGELFF. CDR3 DNA sequence: TGTGCCAGCAGCCCAACACCGGGACAGGGTTTACCGAACACCGGGGAGCTGTTTTTT.

The rearrangement joins TRBV6-2 or TRBV6-3 to TRBJ2-7; 9 nucleotides match TRBD2. CDR3 length: 16 residues. CDR1 MNHEY and CDR2 SVGEGT come from the germline V gene. With V trimmed by 0 bases and J by 4 bases, 7 bases remained unmatched. The chain's CDR3 is CASSYSMSSGRYEQYV. The CDR3 region has the DNA TGTGCCAGCAGTTACTCGATGTCCAGCGGGAGGTACGAGCAGTACGTC.

The CDR3 protein is CASSPAGFRNQPQHF. DNA for the CDR3: TGCGCCAGCAGCCCCGCCGGGTTCCGCAATCAGCCCCAGCATTTT. V is TRBV5-1 and J is TRBJ1-5; no reliable D call. Germline V gene data show CDR1 as SGHRS and CDR2 as YFSETQ. The CDR3 totals 15 residues. V lost 4 bases and J 2 bases, leaving 13 bases between the germline ends.

The chain joins TRBV11-2 to TRBJ1-2; D gene uncertain. CDR3 length: 16 amino acids. Germline V gives CDR1 SGHAT, CDR2 FQNNGV. Trimming pared 5 bases from V and 7 bases from J, leaving 23 bases between. DNA for the CDR3: TGTGCCAGCAGCCCCGGTGATACGGAGGCGGCCTCTGGCTACACCTTC. Translation: CASSPGDTEAASGYTF.

This clone has a handful of counts. The chain uses TRBV6-5 and TRBJ1-6; TRBD1 might be the D (5 bases). Germline CDR1 is MNHEY and CDR2 is SVGAGI. This CDR3 is built from 15 residues. V lost 7 bases and J lost 3, with 13 bases in between. This chain's CDR3 is CASNYDGHYNSPLHF. In DNA form, the CDR3 reads TGTGCCAGCAACTACGACGGACACTATAATTCACCCCTCCACTTT.

The CDR3 sequence is CASSTGNTIYF. DNA of the CDR3: TGTGCCAGCAGCACTGGAAACACCATATATTTT. The chain carries TRBV28 and TRBJ1-3; D unclear. Germline V gene data show CDR1 as MDHEN and CDR2 as SYDVKM. V lost 6 bases to trimming and J lost 2 bases, with 2 bases between them. This CDR3 contains 11 residues.

In this sample, this clone turned up once. The rearrangement links TRBV7-8 to TRBJ2-1, with TRBD1 matching over 7 bases. Trimming took 1 base from V and 2 from J; bases not matched to a gene: 5. Germline loops: CDR1 SGHVS, CDR2 FQNEAQ. CDR3 length: 16 residues. Here the CDR3 DNA reads TGTGCCAGCAGCTTAGAGAACAGGGGTCCCTACAATGAGCAGTTCTTC. It translates to CASSLENRGPYNEQFF.

Remarks on this clone: This same CDR3 is encoded by further DNA sequences in the sample. This chain joins TRBV11-2 and TRBJ1-2; D remains ambiguous. V lost 1 base and J lost 2, with 2 bases in between. The CDR3 has 12 amino acids. Per the germline V gene, CDR1 is SGHAT and CDR2 is FQNNGV. The CDR3 DNA is TGTGCCAGCAGCTTAGCAAACTATGGCTACACCTTC. It is translated as CASSLANYGYTF.

The V and J genes are TRBV5-4 and TRBJ2-7; 7 bases match TRBD1. In germline, CDR1 is SGHNT, CDR2 YYREEE (reference sequence). This CDR3 contains 14 residues. Germline trimming cut 4 bases from V and 1 base from J; bases unmatched to any gene: 5. CDR3 amino acids: CASSRDSFSYEQYV. CDR3 nucleotides: TGTGCCAGCAGCCGGGACAGTTTTTCCTACGAGCAGTACGTC.

J is TRBJ2-7 and V is TRBV2, with D uncertain. The V gene's germline CDR1 is SNHLY and CDR2 FYNNEI. CDR3 length equals 11 residues. V was trimmed by 3 bases and J by 6 bases, leaving 6 bases between them. CDR3 region: CASSERSEQYF. CDR3 bases: TGTGCCAGCAGTGAGCGGTCCGAGCAGTACTTC.

The rearrangement joins TRBV5-8 to TRBJ2-1, with a possible D match to TRBD1 (5 bases). Germline CDR1 and CDR2: SGHTS and YDEGEE. Deletions cut 2 bases from V and 10 bases from J, with 10 bases between. The CDR3 length is 12 residues. CDR3 protein: CASSLQVGEQFF. The CDR3 coding sequence is TGTGCCAGCAGCTTACAGGTAGGCGAGCAGTTCTTC.